The 11 T cell receptor beta chains reported below all come from one sample, sequenced in a study of blood T cells in healthy people across ages. PCR was performed a second time for roughly 6 to 12 cycles using a sample-barcoded 5' primer and a J-beta primer mix. TCRdb called the 5' RACE reads again in MiXCR, with one record for every CDR3 protein. This table holds more than 1.4 million distinct CDR3 sequences, 35% to 45% found once. What was sequenced was blood. The receptors here all came from a woman aged 18-35 years in good health.

This chain uses TRBV7-6 with TRBJ1-1; D is ambiguous. The germline CDR1 and CDR2 sequences are SGHVS and FNYEAQ. V was shortened by 5 bases and J by 4 bases, with 11 bases between the two germline ends. This CDR3 comprises 13 residues. CDR3 protein: CASSRTWATEAFF. CDR3 DNA: TGTGCCAGCAGCCGCACCTGGGCCACTGAAGCTTTCTTT.

The chain couples TRBV7-6 to TRBJ2-7, with TRBD1 identical over 7 bases. This CDR3 spans 16 amino acids. The trim removed 5 bases at V and 6 bases at J, leaving 16 bases unmatched. CDR1 SGHVS and CDR2 FNYEAQ come from the germline V gene. The CDR3 spells CASSLDPTGSLSEQYF. CDR3 DNA sequence: TGTGCCAGCAGCCTAGATCCGACAGGGAGTCTTAGCGAGCAGTACTTC. Full variable domain (missing parts from reference TRBV7-6 and TRBJ2-7): GAGVSQSPRYKVTKRGQDVALRCDPISGHVSLYWYRQALGQGPEFLTYFNYEAQQDKSGLPNDRFSAERPEGSISTLTIQRTEQRDSAMYRCASSLDPTGSLSEQYFGPGTRLTVT.

The rearrangement uses TRBV29-1 and TRBJ2-1; possible D gene TRBD2, 5 bases. V lost 8 bases, J lost 9 bases, and 17 bases lay in between. This CDR3 is 12 amino acids long. Germline assignment: CDR1 SQVTM and CDR2 ANQGSEA. CDR3 in amino acids: CSLRTRAGEQFF. CDR3 bases: TGCAGCCTAAGAACCCGGGCGGGTGAGCAGTTCTTC.

V usage is TRBV6-1 and J usage is TRBJ2-5, with 16 positions matching TRBD2. V was pared by 8 bases and J by 5 bases, with 14 bases of the junction left unmatched. The CDR3 is 18 amino acids. Per the germline V gene, CDR1 is MNHNS and CDR2 is SASEGT. The CDR3 DNA sequence: TGTGCCAGCTTCCCTGCTCCGGGACTAGCGGGGGGGTCTGAGACCCAGTACTTC. Translating gives CASFPAPGLAGGSETQYF.

This clonotype was counted between two and nine times. This sequence joins TRBV5-1 and TRBJ1-2, with 12 bases fitting TRBD1. CDR1 is SGHRS and CDR2 is YFSETQ in the germline V gene. This CDR3 contains 17 residues. The ends lost 3 bases at V and 7 bases at J; junction bases unmatched: 13. CDR3 bases: TGCGCCAGCAGCTCTGGCGGGACAGGGGGCGCCGATGGTGGCTACACCTTC. This gives the protein CASSSGGTGGADGGYTF.

The chain links TRBV27 to TRBJ2-1, with D perhaps TRBD1 (6 bases). The CDR3 totals 15 residues. Trimming cost V 4 bases and J 1 base, with 11 bases left between them. The germline CDR1 and CDR2 sequences are MNHEY and SMNVEV (reference sequence). The chain's CDR3 is CASSSTGMSYNEQFF. Here the CDR3 DNA reads TGTGCCAGCAGTTCTACAGGGATGTCCTACAATGAGCAGTTCTTC.

The chain recombines TRBV6-5 with TRBJ1-2; a possible D gene is TRBD1 (5 bases). CDR3 length: 14 residues. Trimming pared 6 bases from V and 8 bases from J, leaving 19 bases between. Per the germline V gene, CDR1 is MNHEY and CDR2 is SVGAGI. CDR3 coding DNA: TGTGCCAGCAGCCTCCACCAGGCACCAGGGGGCTACACCTTC. The encoded protein is CASSLHQAPGGYTF.

The chain carries TRBV20-1 and TRBJ2-4; D is perhaps TRBD1 (6 bases). This CDR3 spans 11 amino acids. V was clipped by 6 bases and J by 6 bases, with 9 bases between them. Germline assignment: CDR1 DFQATT and CDR2 SNEGSKA (reference sequence). This CDR3 reads CSASQGNIQYF. The DNA of the CDR3 is TGCAGTGCCTCACAGGGAAACATTCAGTACTTC.

The rearrangement uses TRBV5-1 and TRBJ2-4; TRBD1 might be the D (5 bases). The V gene's germline CDR1 is SGHRS and CDR2 YFSETQ. V was pared by 4 bases and J by 4 bases, with 12 bases between. The CDR3 runs to 14 residues. The chain's CDR3 is CASSVTEVKNIQYF. The DNA of the CDR3 is TGCGCCAGCAGCGTGACAGAGGTTAAAAACATTCAGTACTTC. The full variable domain, rest sourced from reference TRBV5-1 and TRBJ2-4, is KAGVTQTPRYLIKTRGQQVTLSCSPISGHRSVSWYQQTPGQGLQFLFEYFSETQRNKGNFPGRFSGRQFSNSRSEMNVSTLELGDSALYLCASSVTEVKNIQYFGAGTRLSVL.

This clonotype was counted a few times. The chain links TRBV7-2 to TRBJ2-1; the D is unclear. The CDR3 sequence is 12 residues long. From germline, CDR1 is SGHTA and CDR2 FQGNSA. Trimming cost V 1 base and J 10 bases, with 8 bases left between them. Here the CDR3 reads CASSLGWVEQFF. The CDR3 DNA follows: TGTGCCAGCAGCTTAGGCTGGGTAGAGCAGTTCTTC. The full variable domain, with the rest looked up from reference TRBV7-2 and TRBJ2-1, is GAGVSQSPSNKVTEKGKDVELRCDPISGHTALYWYRQSLGQGLEFLIYFQGNSAPDKSGLPSDRFSAERTGGSVSTLTIQRTQQEDSAVYLCASSLGWVEQFFGPGTRLTVL.

This clonotype was recorded a few times. The chain uses TRBV27 and TRBJ2-3, with TRBD2 identical over 9 bases. V was clipped by 8 bases and J by 0 bases; unmatched bases: 12. Germline V lookup: CDR1 MNHEY, CDR2 SMNVEV (reference sequence). The CDR3 extends over 17 amino acids. CDR3 loop: CASVMSGGLTSTDTQYF. The CDR3 coding sequence is TGTGCCAGCGTGATGAGCGGGGGGCTTACTAGCACAGATACGCAGTATTTT.